These 17 T cell receptor beta chains were all obtained from the same sample, sequenced in a study of T cell responses to AZD1222 COVID-19 vaccine. Clones were sequenced by immunoSEQ multiplex PCR, and TCRdb holds only the in-frame ones, with some missing. The sample holds some 120,000 clones; 87% are singletons and the top ten take 9% to 15%. The starting material was peripheral blood, obtained on day 0 of AZD1222 vaccination. The receptors were sampled from an adult in good health.

V gene TRBV5-1 combines with J gene TRBJ2-5; D gene uncertain. The germline V and J ends were trimmed by 6 bases and 2 bases, with 20 bases remaining between them. Per germline, CDR1 SGHRS and CDR2 YFSETQ. The CDR3 is 16 amino acids. The CDR3 region is CASTAAFGEWQETQYF. CDR3 DNA: TGCGCCAGCACCGCCGCTTTTGGGGAATGGCAAGAGACCCAGTACTTC. Drawing the rest from reference TRBV5-1 and TRBJ2-5, the complete variable domain is KAGVTQTPRYLIKTRGQQVTLSCSPISGHRSVSWYQQTPGQGLQFLFEYFSETQRNKGNFPGRFSGRQFSNSRSEMNVSTLELGDSALYLCASTAAFGEWQETQYFGPGTRLLVL.

This clone was seen a handful of times. The rearrangement links TRBV7-2 to TRBJ1-2; a possible D gene is TRBD1 (5 bases). Germline values: CDR1 SGHTA, CDR2 FQGNSA. This CDR3 comprises 12 residues. With 5 bases removed from V and 8 bases from J, the gap between germline ends came to 12 bases. The DNA for the CDR3 is TGTGCCAGCAGCGTTGACAGATACGGCTACACCTTC. Its protein product is CASSVDRYGYTF.

The chain carries TRBV6-2 or TRBV6-3 and TRBJ1-2, with D maybe TRBD1 (5 bases). V was trimmed by 4 bases and J by 8 bases, leaving 14 bases between them. Germline values: CDR1 MNHEY, CDR2 SVGEGT. The CDR3 is 13 residues long. The CDR3 sequence: CASSSGRWGGYTF. In DNA form, the CDR3 reads TGTGCCAGCAGTTCCGGACGATGGGGCGGCTACACCTTC.

The rearrangement uses TRBV5-1 and TRBJ1-1; D is possibly TRBD1 (6 bases). The length of the CDR3 is 14 residues. Deletions cut 1 base from V and 4 bases from J, with 11 bases between. Per the germline V gene, CDR1 is SGHRS and CDR2 is YFSETQ. The DNA for the CDR3 is TGCGCCAGCAGCTTGACAGGGTTTGGCACTGAAGCTTTCTTT. Its protein is CASSLTGFGTEAFF.

This clone was seen just once. The chain employs TRBV6-6 and TRBJ1-1; D might be TRBD1 (5 bases). Germline V gene sequence: CDR1 MNHNY, CDR2 SVGAGI (reference sequence). The CDR3 consists of 14 residues. Trimming removed 2 bases at V and 6 bases at J, with 13 bases between. The CDR3 spells CASSYTARGAEAFF. CDR3 coding DNA: TGTGCCAGCAGTTACACAGCCCGGGGGGCTGAAGCTTTCTTT.

The CDR3 loop reads CAWSSARASSYNEQFF. CDR3 sequence (DNA): TGTGCCTGGAGTTCGGCGAGGGCCAGCTCCTACAATGAGCAGTTCTTC. The chain combines TRBV30 with TRBJ2-1, with D possibly being TRBD2 (5 bases). CDR3 length: 16 residues. The V and J ends lost 2 bases and 0 bases respectively, with 14 bases between them. Germline lookup yields CDR1 GTSNPN and CDR2 SVGIG (reference sequence).

The gene calls are TRBV24-1 and TRBJ2-5; 12 bases are a match to TRBD2. The junction had 5 bases not matched to a gene; V was cut back by 2 bases and J by 2 bases. Germline-derived CDR1 and CDR2 are KGHDR and SFDVKD. The CDR3 has 17 residues. CDR3: CATSDSGLAGQQETQYF. DNA of the CDR3: TGTGCCACCAGTGATTCGGGACTAGCGGGCCAACAAGAGACCCAGTACTTC.

This chain links TRBV15 with TRBJ1-1, with D possibly being TRBD1 (5 bases). CDR3 length: 13 amino acids. V dropped 4 bases and J dropped 2 bases, with 8 bases sitting between them. From germline, CDR1 is LNHNV and CDR2 YYDKDF (reference sequence). The CDR3 sequence: CATSKGPNTEAFF. The CDR3 DNA reads TGTGCCACCAGCAAGGGGCCCAACACTGAAGCTTTCTTT.

V gene TRBV5-1 combines with J gene TRBJ2-3; tentative D call: TRBD2 (5 bases). V dropped 0 bases and J dropped 5 bases, with 16 bases sitting between them. The germline V gene encodes CDR1 SGHRS and CDR2 YFSETQ. The CDR3 consists of 16 residues. The CDR3: CASSLDGSPRVDTQYF. In nucleotides, the CDR3 is TGCGCCAGCAGCTTGGACGGCAGCCCGAGGGTAGATACGCAGTATTTT.

The chain joins TRBV11-3 to TRBJ2-3; D gene unclear. Germline V gene data show CDR1 as SGHNT and CDR2 as YENEEA. The CDR3 extends over 15 amino acids. Trimming removed 0 bases at V and 6 bases at J, with 13 bases between. The CDR3 DNA sequence: TGTGCCAGCAGCTTAGATGGAAGCGCCGGGGATACGCAGTATTTT. This translates into CASSLDGSAGDTQYF.

Points on this clone: Its ends do not fully match the called genes, so a read error is possible. V gene TRBV15 combines with J gene TRBJ1-3; possible D gene TRBD1, 5 bases. Germline CDR1 reads LNHNV; CDR2 reads YYDKDF (reference sequence). This CDR3 is built from 16 residues. In DNA, the CDR3 is TGTGCCACCAGCAGAGGGGGGTTGAGCTCTGGAAACACCATACATTTT. Translating it yields CATSRGGLSSGNTIHF. The full variable domain, its missing parts supplied by reference TRBV15 and TRBJ1-3, is DAMVIQNPRYQVTQFGKPVTLSCSQTLNHNVMYWYQQKSSQAPKLLFHYYDKDFNNEADTPDNFQSRRPNTSFCFLDIRSPGLGDTAMYLCATSRGGLSSGNTIHFGEGSWLTVV.

The V gene is TRBV5-1, the J gene TRBJ1-1; no firm D call. Germline CDR1 reads SGHRS; CDR2 reads YFSETQ. The V end was cut by 1 base, the J end by 0 bases, with 7 bases between. This CDR3 is built from 14 residues. The CDR3: CASSLSRVNTEAFF. Here the CDR3 DNA reads TGCGCCAGCAGCTTGAGTCGGGTGAACACTGAAGCTTTCTTT.

The genes are TRBV28 and TRBJ2-3; 14 bases align to TRBD2. CDR3 size: 16 residues. CDR1 MDHEN and CDR2 SYDVKM come from the germline V gene. V lost 3 bases to trimming and J lost 14 bases; unmatched junction nucleotides: 13. The CDR3 loop reads CASSFYRLAGGTGGYF. The CDR3 nucleotides read TGTGCCAGCAGTTTTTACCGACTAGCGGGAGGGACTGGGGGGTATTTT.

The chain has TRBV6-1 and TRBJ1-5; D remains ambiguous. V was clipped by 0 bases and J by 6 bases, with 18 bases between them. CDR1 MNHNS and CDR2 SASEGT come from the germline V gene. The CDR3 loop spans 17 amino acids. The CDR3 DNA follows: TGTGCCAGCAGTGAAGCCCCCCTAGGACTGGGCAGTCAGCCCCAGCATTTT. Encoded protein: CASSEAPLGLGSQPQHF.

The rearrangement joins TRBV5-5 to TRBJ2-4; a weak D match, TRBD1 (6 bases). Trimming stripped 4 bases from V and 0 bases from J, with 14 bases between. The CDR3 has 16 amino acids. Germline V CDR1 and CDR2: SGHKS, YYEKEE (reference sequence). The CDR3 nucleotides are TGTGCCAGCAGCGAAAGACAGGCAAGAGCCAAAAACATTCAGTACTTC. It specifies CASSERQARAKNIQYF.

A remark on this clone: The sample holds other DNA sequences that translate to the same CDR3. The chain couples TRBV18 to TRBJ2-7, with 8 bases matching TRBD2. Germline CDR1 and CDR2: KGHSH and LQKENI. CDR3 length equals 15 residues. The trim removed 3 bases at V and 0 bases at J, leaving 4 bases unmatched. CDR3 sequence (DNA): TGTGCCAGCTCACCGGGCCTAGCGGGCTCCTACGAGCAGTACTTC. Encoded protein: CASSPGLAGSYEQYF.

The chain couples TRBV3-1 (or the pseudogene TRBV3-2) to TRBJ2-7; tentatively, D is TRBD2 (5 bases). V was shortened by 1 base and J by 0 bases, with 10 bases between the two germline ends. Germline V gives CDR1 LGHDT, CDR2 YNNKEL (reference sequence). The CDR3 is 15 amino acids. The CDR3: CASSQVSAGSYEQYF. The CDR3 nucleotides read TGTGCCAGCAGCCAAGTCTCGGCGGGCTCCTACGAGCAGTACTTC.